Following are 2 T cell receptor beta chains from one sample sequenced in a study of long-term antiretroviral therapy in people with HIV. Researchers ran immunoSEQ v3.0 at survey level. Produced via immunoSEQ multiplex PCR; TCRdb's table is partial and in-frame only. The table includes nearly 50,000 clones, around 80% detected once. The sequences come from unsorted PBMCs, collected 0.8 years after starting antiretroviral therapy. Source of these receptors: a woman under 30 with HIV.

V usage is TRBV5-4 and J usage is TRBJ2-5; D uncertain. The ends were cut back, 6 bases at V and 5 bases at J, with 8 bases in the middle. The germline V gene has CDR1 SGHNT and CDR2 YYREEE (reference sequence). The CDR3 loop spans 11 amino acids. DNA of the CDR3: TGTGCCAGCACCGCTCACGAGACCCAGTACTTC. Translating gives CASTAHETQYF.

This clone was seen more than once but under ten times. J is TRBJ1-2 and V is TRBV7-3; TRBD1 might be the D (6 bases). The CDR3 totals 11 residues. Deletions cut 8 bases from V and 4 bases from J, with 8 bases between. Germline V gene sequence: CDR1 SGHTA, CDR2 FQGTGA. This CDR3 reads CASRTVYGYTF. CDR3 coding DNA: TGTGCCAGCCGGACAGTCTATGGCTACACCTTC.